A single sample is the source of the 32 T cell receptor beta chains below, sequenced in a study of blood T cell repertoires in COVID-19. Assay: immunoSEQ multiplex PCR; the TCRdb copy retains only in-frame clones and omits some. The data show 70,000 to 85,000 clones, 85% to 95% seen once. The sequencing input was peripheral blood. The receptors shown here come from a woman aged 55 to 70 with active COVID-19.

This chain joins TRBV24-1 and TRBJ2-6, with D maybe TRBD1 (5 bases). With 6 bases removed from V and 1 base from J, the gap between germline ends came to 9 bases. Germline-derived CDR1 and CDR2 are KGHDR and SFDVKD. This CDR3 is built from 15 residues. The CDR3 loop reads CATSHRQSGANVLTF. The CDR3 nucleotides read TGTGCCACCAGTCACAGACAGTCTGGGGCCAACGTCCTGACTTTC.

The rearrangement links TRBV5-4 to TRBJ2-5, with TRBD1 identical over 8 bases. The CDR3 runs 18 residues. CDR1 and CDR2 (germline): SGHNT, YYREEE (reference sequence). V shed 5 bases, J shed 4 bases, and the junction held 19 bases outside the gene matches. The CDR3 sequence: CASRQTGTGTFGGETQYF. The CDR3 nucleotides read TGTGCCAGCAGACAGACCGGGACAGGCACTTTCGGTGGAGAGACCCAGTACTTC.

V and J are TRBV7-8 and TRBJ2-7; D is possibly TRBD1 (5 bases). There are 14 residues in the CDR3. Per germline, CDR1 SGHVS and CDR2 FQNEAQ. With 0 bases removed from V and 5 bases from J, the gap between germline ends came to 11 bases. The CDR3 DNA follows: TGTGCCAGCAGCTTAGCCGGCAGGGCCAACGAGCAGTACTTC. Its translation is CASSLAGRANEQYF.

V is TRBV28 and J is TRBJ1-5; TRBD1 is a possible D gene (5 bases). V was trimmed by 4 bases and J by 7 bases, leaving 11 bases between them. The germline CDR1 and CDR2 sequences are MDHEN and SYDVKM. The CDR3 sequence is 13 residues long. CDR3 coding DNA: TGTGCCAGCAGTTGGGGGGTGACCCAGCCCCAGCATTTT. It is translated as CASSWGVTQPQHF.

The J gene is TRBJ1-1, the V gene TRBV6-5, with 9 positions matching TRBD1. The CDR3 sequence is 15 residues long. The ends lost 8 bases at V and 4 bases at J; junction bases unmatched: 11. Germline V CDR1 and CDR2: MNHEY, SVGAGI. As DNA, the CDR3 is TGTGCCAGCTTTGTCCCGGGACAGGGAGGCACTGAAGCTTTCTTT. Amino acid sequence: CASFVPGQGGTEAFF.

V usage is TRBV3-1 (or the pseudogene TRBV3-2) and J usage is TRBJ2-5; 12 positions agree with TRBD2. The germline CDR1 and CDR2 sequences are LGHDT and YNNKEL (reference sequence). The J segment lost 3 bases and the V segment lost 5 bases, leaving 7 bases of the junction unmatched. The CDR3 totals 16 residues. The CDR3 loop is CASSFKTSGRKETQYF. DNA for the CDR3: TGTGCCAGCAGCTTTAAAACTAGCGGGAGGAAAGAGACCCAGTACTTC.

The chain recombines TRBV11-2 with TRBJ2-3; TRBD1 might be the D (7 bases). The germline V gene encodes CDR1 SGHAT and CDR2 FQNNGV. The CDR3 totals 18 residues. Trimming stripped 4 bases from V and 1 base from J, with 21 bases between. As DNA, the CDR3 is TGTGCCAGCAGCTGGATGTCGCTGGCCAGGGGGGGCACAGATACGCAGTATTTT. As protein: CASSWMSLARGGTDTQYF.

The V call is TRBV3-1 (or the pseudogene TRBV3-2), the J call TRBJ1-2, with 8 positions matching TRBD1. This CDR3 has 14 amino acids. The ends lost 1 base at V and 6 bases at J; junction bases unmatched: 4. Per the germline V gene, CDR1 is LGHDT and CDR2 is YNNKEL (reference sequence). CDR3 amino acids: CASSQGSRGHGYTF. The DNA for the CDR3 is TGTGCCAGCAGCCAAGGTTCCAGGGGGCATGGCTACACCTTC.

The chain is built from TRBV18 and TRBJ2-1; D is perhaps TRBD1 (6 bases). Trimming pared 6 bases from V and 6 bases from J, leaving 18 bases between. Looked up from germline, CDR1 is KGHSH and CDR2 is LQKENI. This CDR3 has 15 amino acids. In nucleotides, the CDR3 is TGTGCCAGCTCGTACAGGGAGAGGGTATTCAATGAGCAGTTCTTC. This codes for CASSYRERVFNEQFF.

This rearrangement joins TRBV6-5 to TRBJ1-2; D is possibly TRBD1 (5 bases). CDR1 is MNHEY and CDR2 is SVGAGI in the germline V gene. Trimming took off 5 bases at V and 2 bases at J, with 12 bases between the two ends. The CDR3 has 14 amino acids. CDR3 sequence reads: CASSNQGSNYGYTF. The CDR3 DNA reads as TGTGCCAGCAGTAACCAGGGCTCGAACTATGGCTACACCTTC.

V usage is TRBV5-6 and J usage is TRBJ1-2; perhaps TRBD1 as D (5 bases). The V end was cut by 4 bases, the J end by 4 bases, with 11 bases between. The germline CDR1 and CDR2 sequences are SGHDT and YYEEEE. The CDR3 has 13 residues. CDR3 protein: CASSPQESYGYTF. CDR3 DNA: TGTGCCAGCAGCCCACAGGAATCCTATGGCTACACCTTC. The variable domain in full, with the rest retrieved from reference TRBV5-6 and TRBJ1-2, is DAGVTQSPTHLIKTRGQQVTLRCSPKSGHDTVSWYQQALGQGPQFIFQYYEEEERQRGNFPDRFSGHQFPNYSSELNVNALLLGDSALYLCASSPQESYGYTFGSGTRLTVV.

The CDR3 DNA reads TGTGCCAGCAGTTCCCCAGGGGGGCGCTCCTACGAGCAGTACTTC. Translation: CASSSPGGRSYEQYF. The chain uses TRBV28 and TRBJ2-7, with D perhaps matching TRBD1 (7 bases). This CDR3 has 15 amino acids. Trimming stripped 4 bases from V and 0 bases from J, with 13 bases between. Germline V CDR1 and CDR2: MDHEN, SYDVKM.

The chain has TRBV30 and TRBJ1-3; 8 nucleotides align to TRBD1. The CDR3 extends over 13 amino acids. After removal of 0 bases from V and 11 bases from J, the junction contained 6 bases not matched to a gene. CDR1 and CDR2 from the germline V gene are GTSNPN and SVGIG (reference sequence). Here the CDR3 DNA reads TGTGCCTGGAGTGTAGCAGGGGGCGAAGCCATATATTTT. This translates into CAWSVAGGEAIYF.

This clone has just one count. The chain employs TRBV3-1 (or the pseudogene TRBV3-2) and TRBJ1-4; D gene ambiguous. Germline CDR1 and CDR2: LGHDT and YNNKEL (reference sequence). Trimming left V 2 bases short and J 0 bases short, with 13 bases between. The CDR3 contains 17 residues. The CDR3 DNA sequence: TGTGCCAGCAGCCAAAAGAGGATGTCTGCAACTAATGAAAAACTGTTTTTT. It yields the protein CASSQKRMSATNEKLFF.

Only a few counts were recorded for this clone. V is TRBV4-2 and J is TRBJ1-2; 8 bases match TRBD1. Looked up from germline, CDR1 is LGHNA and CDR2 is YNFKEQ. The CDR3 is 15 residues long. V lost 4 bases, J lost 4 bases, and 8 bases stayed unmatched. The CDR3 is CASSPGQGSTYGYTF. DNA of the CDR3: TGTGCCAGCAGCCCCGGACAGGGATCTACCTATGGCTACACCTTC.

The chain employs TRBV5-1 and TRBJ2-1; D perhaps matches TRBD1 (6 bases). CDR1 is SGHRS, CDR2 YFSETQ, per germline. This CDR3 contains 15 residues. Deletions cut 1 base from V and 4 bases from J, with 12 bases between. CDR3 nucleotides: TGCGCCAGCAGCTTGACAGGGACCCCTTACAATGAGCAGTTCTTC. It encodes CASSLTGTPYNEQFF.

This chain connects TRBV5-1 to TRBJ2-6, with 11 nucleotides matching TRBD1. Germline assignment: CDR1 SGHRS and CDR2 YFSETQ. This CDR3 spans 19 amino acids. V shed 6 bases, J shed 0 bases, and the junction held 11 bases outside the gene matches. This CDR3 reads CASTKDRDRGNSGANVLTF. Written as DNA, the CDR3 is TGCGCCAGCACAAAAGACCGGGACAGGGGGAACTCTGGGGCCAACGTCCTGACTTTC.

The rearrangement uses TRBV6-4 and TRBJ2-2; D is possibly TRBD1 (6 bases). Germline CDR1 reads MRHNA; CDR2 reads SNTAGT. The CDR3 covers 16 residues. The V end lost 5 bases, the J end lost 0 bases, and 13 bases lay between the germline ends. The CDR3 sequence is CASSPRGGANTGELFF. DNA for the CDR3: TGTGCCAGCAGTCCCCGAGGGGGTGCGAACACCGGGGAGCTGTTTTTT.

V usage is TRBV28 and J usage is TRBJ2-3; 7 bases line up with TRBD2. CDR3 length: 13 amino acids. V lost 4 bases to trimming and J lost 5 bases; unmatched junction nucleotides: 3. Germline CDR1 MDHEN, CDR2 SYDVKM. The CDR3 sequence: CASSWGGKDTQYF. The CDR3 DNA is TGTGCCAGCAGTTGGGGGGGTAAAGATACGCAGTATTTT.

J is TRBJ2-5 and V is TRBV7-2; TRBD2 aligns across 13 bases. This CDR3 comprises 16 residues. The V segment lost 5 bases and the J segment 8 bases; nucleotides outside the gene matches: 11. Germline values: CDR1 SGHTA, CDR2 FQGNSA. The chain's CDR3 is CASSPQGTSGTLTQYF. CDR3 nucleotides: TGTGCCAGCAGCCCCCAAGGGACTAGCGGGACCCTCACCCAGTACTTC.

The CDR3 protein is CASSFRTSGREQFF. Here the CDR3 DNA reads TGTGCCAGCAGCTTTCGGACTAGCGGGAGGGAGCAGTTCTTC. The rearrangement links TRBV7-8 to TRBJ2-1; TRBD2 matches 14 bases. Per germline, CDR1 SGHVS and CDR2 FQNEAQ. This CDR3 region has 14 residues. The trim removed 3 bases at V and 10 bases at J, leaving 2 bases unmatched.

The gene calls are TRBV29-1 and TRBJ2-1; D is ambiguous. CDR1 and CDR2 (germline): SQVTM, ANQGSEA. CDR3 size: 12 residues. The ends were cut back, 1 base at V and 3 bases at J, with 4 bases in the middle. The CDR3 coding sequence is TGCAGCGTTGAAGCTCGCTACAATGAGCAGTTCTTC. This codes for CSVEARYNEQFF.

This clone appeared once. V usage is TRBV6-2 or TRBV6-3 and J usage is TRBJ2-5, with 10 bases matching TRBD2. The junction had 14 bases not matched to a gene; V was cut back by 5 bases and J by 5 bases. The CDR3 is made up of 17 amino acids. The germline CDR1 and CDR2 sequences are MNHEY and SVGEGT. CDR3 in DNA: TGTGCCAGCAGTACACTAGCGGGACGGGTTGTGTTGGAGACCCAGTACTTC. Protein: CASSTLAGRVVLETQYF.

V and J are TRBV28 and TRBJ1-6; 11 bases are a match to TRBD1. This CDR3 has 15 residues. V shed 5 bases, J shed 8 bases, and the junction held 5 bases outside the gene matches. In germline, CDR1 is MDHEN, CDR2 SYDVKM. CDR3 DNA: TGTGCCAGCAGTAAAGGACAGGGGGCGCATTCACCCCTCCACTTT. Encoded protein: CASSKGQGAHSPLHF.

This clone was picked up a small number of times. The chain couples TRBV7-9 to TRBJ1-5; TRBD1 matches 7 bases. The V gene end was trimmed by 5 bases and the J gene end by 2 bases; junction bases not matched to a gene: 9. Per the germline V gene, CDR1 is SEHNR and CDR2 is FQNEAQ (reference sequence). This CDR3 spans 16 amino acids. The CDR3 protein is CASSPSGGSGNQPQHF. The CDR3 DNA follows: TGTGCCAGCAGCCCCTCAGGGGGAAGCGGCAATCAGCCCCAGCATTTT.

J is TRBJ2-7 and V is TRBV5-6, with D hard to call. Trimming shortened V by 0 bases and J by 2 bases, and 6 bases separated the two germline ends. CDR1 and CDR2 (germline): SGHDT, YYEEEE. The CDR3 extends over 13 amino acids. CDR3 coding DNA: TGTGCCAGCAGCTTGGTGAGTACCTACGAGCAGTACTTC. Protein sequence: CASSLVSTYEQYF.

This rearrangement joins TRBV7-8 to TRBJ2-7; tentative D call: TRBD1 (7 bases). CDR3 length: 15 residues. The V gene's germline CDR1 is SGHVS and CDR2 FQNEAQ. Trimming removed 1 base at V and 3 bases at J, with 13 bases between. CDR3 residues: CASSLEVQGGYEQYF. The CDR3 nucleotides are TGTGCCAGCAGCTTAGAGGTCCAGGGGGGCTACGAGCAGTACTTC.

The chain carries TRBV5-6 and TRBJ2-3; 8 bases map to TRBD1. The V gene's germline CDR1 is SGHDT and CDR2 YYEEEE. V gave up 0 bases and J gave up 5 bases; unmatched junction bases: 2. This CDR3 has 14 residues. CDR3 amino acids: CASSLGRGRDTQYF. The CDR3 region has the DNA TGTGCCAGCAGCTTGGGCAGGGGGCGAGATACGCAGTATTTT.

The chain combines TRBV27 with TRBJ1-2; D might be TRBD1 (5 bases). The CDR3 has 16 amino acids. The ends were cut back, 3 bases at V and 4 bases at J, with 18 bases in the middle. CDR1 is MNHEY, CDR2 SMNVEV, per germline (reference sequence). The CDR3 protein is CASSFGQGSLFYGYTF. CDR3 in DNA: TGTGCCAGCAGTTTTGGGCAGGGCTCTCTATTCTATGGCTACACCTTC.

A remark on this clone: One end of the junction fails to match germline, which may point to a read error. The chain employs TRBV11-2 and TRBJ2-7; 7 bases fit TRBD1. Per germline, CDR1 SGHAT and CDR2 FQNNGV. The CDR3 is 14 residues long. The CDR3 DNA is TGTGCCAGCAGCCTAGACAGGGCCCTCTACGAGCAGTACTTC. Translated: CASSLDRALYEQYF.

The chain is built from TRBV5-1 and TRBJ1-2; no definite D call. Germline values: CDR1 SGHRS, CDR2 YFSETQ. The V gene lost 2 bases and the J gene lost 2 bases, with 16 bases spanning the gap. This CDR3 comprises 16 residues. Here the CDR3 reads CASSLRRPAANYGYTF. DNA for the CDR3: TGCGCCAGCAGCTTAAGGAGACCGGCAGCCAACTATGGCTACACCTTC. The full variable domain, rest sourced from reference TRBV5-1 and TRBJ1-2, is KAGVTQTPRYLIKTRGQQVTLSCSPISGHRSVSWYQQTPGQGLQFLFEYFSETQRNKGNFPGRFSGRQFSNSRSEMNVSTLELGDSALYLCASSLRRPAANYGYTFGSGTRLTVV.

This clone was detected only a few times. DNA for the CDR3: TGTGCCACCAGCCGGGGTGGAGCGGGAGGGTACACAGATACGCAGTATTTT. As protein: CATSRGGAGGYTDTQYF. This chain joins TRBV15 and TRBJ2-3; TRBD2 matches 10 bases. Germline CDR1 is LNHNV and CDR2 is YYDKDF (reference sequence). The V and J ends lost 5 bases and 2 bases, in that order; junction bases with no gene match: 10. The CDR3 extends over 17 amino acids.